One sample yielded the 23 T cell receptor beta chains listed below, sequenced in a study of shared clonotypes between healthy human individuals. Clones were read by immunoSEQ multiplex PCR, and TCRdb kept only the in-frame ones, dropping some. The sample lists millions of clones, 85% to 95% occurring once. The specimen was naive CD4+ T cells from PBMCs. Specified subset: CD45RA+ positively selected. These receptors were taken from a man aged 18 to 30 in good health. Some clones in this sample may be carry-over from other donors' samples.

The chain links TRBV18 to TRBJ2-5, with D maybe TRBD1 (5 bases). The germline V gene encodes CDR1 KGHSH and CDR2 LQKENI. The CDR3 consists of 15 residues. Trimming left V 1 base short and J 2 bases short, with 11 bases between. CDR3 DNA sequence: TGTGCCAGCTCACCACTGTGGGCAGGGCAAGAGACCCAGTACTTC. Residues: CASSPLWAGQETQYF.

The genes are TRBV28 and TRBJ2-7; perhaps D is TRBD1 or TRBD2 (5 bases each). This CDR3 has 13 amino acids. Germline CDR1 MDHEN, CDR2 SYDVKM. V was cut by 4 bases and J by 9 bases, with 16 bases left in between. CDR3 DNA: TGTGCCAGCAGTTCCCCCCCCGGGACCACGCAGTACTTC. Its protein product is CASSSPPGTTQYF.

V usage is TRBV9 and J usage is TRBJ1-2; D unresolved. CDR1 and CDR2 (germline): SGDLS, YYNGEE. V was clipped by 3 bases and J by 8 bases, with 8 bases between them. The CDR3 runs to 11 residues. The CDR3 DNA reads TGTGCCAGCAGCGGCCCTGGGGGCTACACCTTC. Translating gives CASSGPGGYTF.

The chain links TRBV5-1 to TRBJ2-1; 8 positions match TRBD1. Germline lookup yields CDR1 SGHRS and CDR2 YFSETQ. This CDR3 has 12 residues. V lost 0 bases, J lost 14 bases, and 4 bases stayed unmatched. The CDR3 spells CASSLDQGAKFF. CDR3 DNA sequence: TGCGCCAGCAGCTTGGATCAGGGGGCGAAGTTCTTC.

As to this clone: The same CDR3 arises from other DNA sequences in this sample as well. The rearrangement joins TRBV20-1 to TRBJ1-1; D not resolved. Trimming pared 1 base from V and 7 bases from J, leaving 7 bases between. Germline V gives CDR1 DFQATT, CDR2 SNEGSKA (reference sequence). The length of the CDR3 is 11 residues. The DNA of the CDR3 is TGCAGTGCTAGAGTCGTGGGTGAAGCTTTCTTT. Translation gives CSARVVGEAFF.

The sample holds one count of this clone. The V and J genes are TRBV6-4 and TRBJ2-2; D may be TRBD1 (6 bases). The CDR3 has 14 residues. V was shortened by 7 bases and J by 1 base, with 10 bases between the two germline ends. From germline, CDR1 is MRHNA and CDR2 SNTAGT. Written as DNA, the CDR3 is TGTGCCAGCAAACAGGGAGTGAACACCGGGGAGCTGTTTTTT. Its protein is CASKQGVNTGELFF.

V is TRBV19 and J is TRBJ1-5; D is possibly TRBD1 (5 bases). The germline V and J ends were trimmed by 7 bases and 5 bases, with 12 bases remaining between them. Germline V gives CDR1 LNHDA, CDR2 SQIVND (reference sequence). The CDR3 contains 13 residues. The CDR3 DNA reads TGTGCCAGTACCATAGGGGTTTATCAGCCCCAGCATTTT. Its translation is CASTIGVYQPQHF. Supplemented by reference TRBV19 and TRBJ1-5, the full variable domain reads DGGITQSPKYLFRKEGQNVTLSCEQNLNHDAMYWYRQDPGQGLRLIYYSQIVNDFQKGDIAEGYSVSREKKESFPLTVTSAQKNPTAFYLCASTIGVYQPQHFGDGTRLSIL.

V is TRBV9 and J is TRBJ2-1; either TRBD1 or TRBD2 may fit D (5 bases each). The germline gives CDR1 SGDLS, CDR2 YYNGEE. The CDR3 loop spans 13 amino acids. Trimming left V 4 bases short and J 4 bases short, with 9 bases between. The CDR3: CASSMGPYNEQFF. In nucleotides, the CDR3 is TGTGCCAGCAGCATGGGACCTTACAATGAGCAGTTCTTC.

The chain carries TRBV27 and TRBJ1-5, with D unclear. This CDR3 is 12 amino acids long. V was pared by 8 bases and J by 7 bases, with 12 bases between. The germline V gene encodes CDR1 MNHEY and CDR2 SMNVEV (reference sequence). Written as DNA, the CDR3 is TGTGCCAGCGGTATTATTTTCCAGCCCCAGCATTTT. It is translated as CASGIIFQPQHF.

The rearrangement uses TRBV5-1 and TRBJ2-7; 10 nucleotides align to TRBD2. Unmatched junction bases numbered 6, after V lost 3 bases and J lost 0 bases. CDR1 is SGHRS and CDR2 is YFSETQ in the germline V gene. This CDR3 spans 16 amino acids. In DNA, the CDR3 is TGCGCCAGCAGCTCGACTAGCGGGTCCATCTCCTACGAGCAGTACTTC. This sequence encodes CASSSTSGSISYEQYF.

The chain recombines TRBV11-2 with TRBJ2-7; D may be TRBD1 (5 bases). Germline CDR1 SGHAT, CDR2 FQNNGV. CDR3 size: 15 residues. Trimming shortened V by 3 bases and J by 1 base, and 13 bases separated the two germline ends. The CDR3 DNA sequence: TGTGCCAGCAGCTTTATCTTTGACAGATCCTACGAGCAGTACTTC. This encodes CASSFIFDRSYEQYF.

Worth noting for this clone: The same CDR3 can be traced to other DNA sequences in this sample. The chain employs TRBV2 and TRBJ2-5; D remains ambiguous. Trimming took 3 bases from V and 4 from J, leaving 6 bases between them. The CDR3 totals 12 residues. Germline assignment: CDR1 SNHLY and CDR2 FYNNEI. CDR3 nucleotide sequence: TGTGCCAGCAGTGAGGGTGGAGAGACCCAGTACTTC. Amino acid sequence: CASSEGGETQYF.

The chain employs TRBV6-5 and TRBJ1-3; unclear D gene. CDR1 MNHEY and CDR2 SVGAGI come from the germline V gene. V lost 2 bases and J lost 6, with 8 bases in between. CDR3 length: 13 amino acids. The CDR3 loop is CASSYGEANTIYF. The CDR3 bases are TGTGCCAGCAGTTACGGTGAAGCAAACACCATATATTTT.

The table lists this clone with a few counts. This chain uses TRBV2 with TRBJ2-1, with D possibly being TRBD2 (6 bases). Between the trimmed V and J ends, which lost 3 bases and 7 bases, there was a span of 16 bases. In germline, CDR1 is SNHLY, CDR2 FYNNEI. This CDR3 has 15 amino acids. CDR3 nucleotide sequence: TGTGCCAGCAGTGATAGAGGAGGGCGGTGGAATGAGCAGTTCTTC. Its protein product is CASSDRGGRWNEQFF.

The chain combines TRBV28 with TRBJ1-1, with 9 bases aligning to TRBD1. The CDR3 runs 15 residues. Trimming took 9 bases from V and 5 from J; bases not matched to a gene: 13. Germline values: CDR1 MDHEN, CDR2 SYDVKM. In DNA form, the CDR3 reads TGTGCCAGTACTACAGGGGGCGGAGGGTGGACTGAAGCTTTCTTT. As protein: CASTTGGGGWTEAFF.

The chain links TRBV28 to TRBJ2-1, with 8 nucleotides matching TRBD2. Germline CDR1 MDHEN, CDR2 SYDVKM. The CDR3 runs 16 residues. V shed 3 bases and J 3 bases; nucleotides not matched to a gene: 7. The CDR3 coding sequence is TGTGCCAGCAGTTTTGAGGCGGGAGGTTACTACAATGAGCAGTTCTTC. Encoded protein: CASSFEAGGYYNEQFF. The variable domain in full, with the rest retrieved from reference TRBV28 and TRBJ2-1, is DVKVTQSSRYLVKRTGEKVFLECVQDMDHENMFWYRQDPGLGLRLIYFSYDVKMKEKGDIPEGYSVSREKKERFSLILESASTNQTSMYLCASSFEAGGYYNEQFFGPGTRLTVL.

This clone was found once. The chain employs TRBV27 and TRBJ2-7, with D possibly being TRBD2 (5 bases). Trimming shortened V by 7 bases and J by 3 bases, and 13 bases separated the two germline ends. The CDR3 length is 13 residues. Germline-derived CDR1 and CDR2 are MNHEY and SMNVEV (reference sequence). CDR3: CASKRSEGYEQYF. The CDR3 DNA follows: TGTGCCAGCAAACGGTCAGAGGGCTACGAGCAGTACTTC.

The chain recombines TRBV2 with TRBJ2-3; TRBD2 is a possible D gene (6 bases). Germline CDR1 SNHLY, CDR2 FYNNEI. This CDR3 comprises 14 residues. The germline V and J ends were trimmed by 4 bases and 4 bases, with 12 bases remaining between them. The CDR3 DNA reads TGTGCCAGCAGTGCGGGGGTTCCGGCAGATACGCAGTATTTT. Its protein product is CASSAGVPADTQYF.

The chain uses TRBV2 and TRBJ1-3; TRBD1 might be the D (5 bases). Germline V gives CDR1 SNHLY, CDR2 FYNNEI. This CDR3 is 15 amino acids long. The V end lost 4 bases, the J end lost 0 bases, and 10 bases lay between the germline ends. CDR3 protein: CASSVGANSGNTIYF. In DNA form, the CDR3 reads TGTGCCAGCAGTGTCGGGGCCAACTCTGGAAACACCATATATTTT.

The V gene is TRBV27, the J gene TRBJ1-4, with a weak D call TRBD1 (6 bases). Germline V gives CDR1 MNHEY, CDR2 SMNVEV (reference sequence). CDR3 length: 14 residues. Trimming took off 2 bases at V and 7 bases at J, with 11 bases between the two ends. CDR3 in DNA: TGTGCCAGCAGTTTAGCAGGGGTGACTGAAAAACTGTTTTTT. It is translated as CASSLAGVTEKLFF. Filled out from reference TRBV27 and TRBJ1-4, the complete variable domain reads EAQVTQNPRYLITVTGKKLTVTCSQNMNHEYMSWYRQDPGLGLRQIYYSMNVEVTDKGDVPEGYKVSRKEKRNFPLILESPSPNQTSLYFCASSLAGVTEKLFFGSGTQLSVL.

The V call is TRBV7-6, the J call TRBJ2-3; D ambiguous. The CDR3 length is 14 residues. V was cut by 1 base and J by 4 bases, with 9 bases left in between. CDR1 and CDR2 from the germline V gene are SGHVS and FNYEAQ. The CDR3 nucleotides are TGTGCCAGCAGCTTAGATGTCGAGCCAGATACGCAGTATTTT. Amino acid sequence: CASSLDVEPDTQYF. Full variable domain (remainder filled in from reference TRBV7-6 and TRBJ2-3): GAGVSQSPRYKVTKRGQDVALRCDPISGHVSLYWYRQALGQGPEFLTYFNYEAQQDKSGLPNDRFSAERPEGSISTLTIQRTEQRDSAMYRCASSLDVEPDTQYFGPGTRLTVL.

As for this clone: The sample contains more than one DNA sequence encoding this CDR3. The genes are TRBV18 and TRBJ2-5; D unresolved. The CDR3 covers 13 residues. With 3 bases removed from V and 3 bases from J, the gap between germline ends came to 8 bases. Germline V gene lookup returns CDR1 KGHSH and CDR2 LQKENI. The CDR3 DNA reads TGTGCCAGCTCACCGGGAAGTAAAGAGACCCAGTACTTC. Translated, it gives CASSPGSKETQYF.

This chain joins TRBV20-1 and TRBJ1-5; TRBD1 agrees at 7 bases. The CDR3 sequence is 11 residues long. The V and J ends lost 4 bases and 12 bases, in that order; junction bases with no gene match: 6. CDR1 and CDR2 from the germline V gene are DFQATT and SNEGSKA (reference sequence). CDR3 protein: CSATYRGGQHF. CDR3 DNA: TGCAGTGCTACGTACAGGGGCGGCCAGCATTTT.